In this sample, the clone carrying this T cell receptor beta chain turned up a few times. What it recognizes is unknown. The source of the sample is a study of T cell repertoires in cytomegalovirus infection. Study-wide results and limits: Cumulated frequencies of public TCR beta families served to identify carriers of CMV plus the relevant HLA.

MiXCR, applied by TCRdb to the reads, yields one record per CDR3 protein. The data contain around 530,000 distinct CDR3 sequences, approximately 26% of them singletons. The CDR3 length is 14 residues. Germline values: CDR1 GTSNPN, CDR2 SVGIG (reference sequence). V gave up 0 bases and J gave up 1 base, with 9 bases separating them. This TCR was sampled from a human donor in good health (CMV status not recorded). Some clones in this sample may be carry-over from other donors' samples. The sample comprised PBMCs. The chain combines TRBV30 with TRBJ2-5; no clear D gene. The CDR3: CAWSVRASQETQYF. As DNA, the CDR3 is TGTGCCTGGAGTGTTCGGGCTAGCCAAGAGACCCAGTACTTC.